The clone carrying this TCR beta chain was seen only once. No antigen is known for it. The CDR3 is 13 amino acids. The V and J ends lost 5 bases and 1 base respectively, with 8 bases between them. Germline CDR1 reads LNHNV; CDR2 reads YYDKDF (reference sequence). The entry originates in a study of T cell responses to AZD1222 COVID-19 vaccine. Study-level points and caveats: White British people made up most donors, females outnumbered males, and clonal diversity was possibly underestimated. Variant regions that are unmutated are reportedly the target of nearly half of spike-specific TCRs.

Only in-frame clones appear in the TCRdb table, and some are missing; sequencing was by immunoSEQ multiplex PCR. The sample lists 120,000 or so clones; about 92% were seen once. The sequence was collected from an adult who received the AZD1222 COVID-19 vaccine. This specimen consisted of peripheral blood, obtained 28 days after the second AZD1222 dose. The rearrangement links TRBV15 to TRBJ1-1, with D unresolved. CDR3 protein: CATSEYGNTEAFF. The CDR3 bases are TGTGCCACCAGCGAGTACGGGAACACTGAAGCTTTCTTT.